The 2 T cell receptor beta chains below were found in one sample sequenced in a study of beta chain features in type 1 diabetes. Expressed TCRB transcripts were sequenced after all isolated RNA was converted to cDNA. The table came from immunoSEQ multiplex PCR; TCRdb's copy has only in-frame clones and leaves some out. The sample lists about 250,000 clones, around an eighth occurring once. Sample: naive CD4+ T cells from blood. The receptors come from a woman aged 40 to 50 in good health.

This chain's CDR3 is CASSQDQAGGWTDTQYF. DNA of the CDR3: TGCGCCAGCAGCCAAGACCAAGCGGGGGGGTGGACAGATACGCAGTATTTT. The genes are TRBV4-3 and TRBJ2-3; the match to TRBD2 covers 10 bases. The germline V gene has CDR1 LGHNA and CDR2 YSLEER. V was pared by 0 bases and J by 3 bases, with 6 bases of the junction left unmatched. This CDR3 region has 17 residues.

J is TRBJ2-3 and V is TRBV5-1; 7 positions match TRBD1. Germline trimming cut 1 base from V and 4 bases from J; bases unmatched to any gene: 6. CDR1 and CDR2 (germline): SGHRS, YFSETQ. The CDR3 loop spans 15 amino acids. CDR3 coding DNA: TGCGCCAGCAGCTTGACGGACAGGTCCGCAGATACGCAGTATTTT. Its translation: CASSLTDRSADTQYF.